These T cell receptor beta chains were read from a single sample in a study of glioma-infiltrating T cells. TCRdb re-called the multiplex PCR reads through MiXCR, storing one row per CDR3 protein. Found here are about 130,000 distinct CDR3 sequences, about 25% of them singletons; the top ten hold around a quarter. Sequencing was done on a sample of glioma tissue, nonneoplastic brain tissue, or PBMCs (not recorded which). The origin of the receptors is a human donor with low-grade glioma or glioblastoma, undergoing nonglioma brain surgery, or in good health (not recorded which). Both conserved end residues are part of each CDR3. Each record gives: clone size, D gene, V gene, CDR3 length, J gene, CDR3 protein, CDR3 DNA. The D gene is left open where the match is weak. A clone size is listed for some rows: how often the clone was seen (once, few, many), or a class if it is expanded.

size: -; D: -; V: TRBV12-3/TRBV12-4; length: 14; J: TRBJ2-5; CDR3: CASSHTTEGETQYF; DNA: TGTGCCAGCAGTCACACGACCGAAGGAGAGACCCAGTACTTC
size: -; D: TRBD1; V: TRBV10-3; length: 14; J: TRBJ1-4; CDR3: CAISPGQGNEKLFF; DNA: TGTGCCATCAGTCCGGGACAGGGGAATGAAAAACTGTTTTTT
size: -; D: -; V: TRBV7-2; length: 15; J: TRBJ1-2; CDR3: CASSVGTPACYGYTF; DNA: TGTGCCAGCAGCGTCGGGACACCCGCTTGCTATGGCTACACCTTC
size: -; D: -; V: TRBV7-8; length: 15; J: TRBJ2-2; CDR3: CASSLDRTGTGELFF; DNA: TGTGCCAGCAGCTTAGACAGGACGGGGACCGGGGAGCTGTTTTTT
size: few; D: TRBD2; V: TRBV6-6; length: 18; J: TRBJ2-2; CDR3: CASSYSIPSGAGTGELFF; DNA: TGTGCCAGCAGTTACTCGATACCTAGCGGGGCGGGCACCGGGGAGCTGTTTTTT
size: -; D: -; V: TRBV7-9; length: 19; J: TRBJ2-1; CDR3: CASSRTGAVHQRSYNEQFF; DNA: TGTGCCAGCAGCCGGACCGGGGCAGTACATCAACGGTCCTACAATGAGCAGTTCTTC
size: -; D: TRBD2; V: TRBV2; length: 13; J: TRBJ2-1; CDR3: CASRASGGNEQFF; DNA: TGTGCCAGCAGGGCTAGCGGGGGCAATGAGCAGTTCTTC
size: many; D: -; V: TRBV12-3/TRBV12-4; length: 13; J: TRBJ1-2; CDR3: CASTLLGHYGYTF; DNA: TGTGCCAGCACCCTTCTGGGCCACTATGGCTACACCTTC
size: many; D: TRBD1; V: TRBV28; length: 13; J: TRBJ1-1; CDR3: CASSWGQGASAFF; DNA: TGTGCCAGCAGCTGGGGGCAGGGGGCGAGTGCTTTCTTT
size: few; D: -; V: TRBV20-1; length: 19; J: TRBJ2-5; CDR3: CSAKLTLGLASLRGETQYF; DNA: TGCAGTGCTAAGCTAACCCTTGGGCTAGCAAGTCTACGGGGAGAGACCCAGTACTTC
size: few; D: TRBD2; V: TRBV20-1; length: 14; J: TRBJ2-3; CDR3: CSALLAGITDTQYF; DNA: TGCAGTGCTTTACTAGCGGGGATCACAGATACGCAGTATTTT
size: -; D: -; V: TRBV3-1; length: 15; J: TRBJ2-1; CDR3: CASSQGRQTYNEQFF; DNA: TGTGCCAGCAGCCAAGGGAGACAGACTTACAATGAGCAGTTCTTC
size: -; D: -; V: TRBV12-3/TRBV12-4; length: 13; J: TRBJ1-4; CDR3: CASSEDRSEELFF; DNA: TGTGCCAGCAGTGAAGACCGGAGCGAGGAACTGTTTTTT
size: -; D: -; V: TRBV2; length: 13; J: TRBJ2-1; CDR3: CASRGSGHNEQFF; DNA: TGTGCCAGCAGGGGGTCGGGTCACAATGAGCAGTTCTTC
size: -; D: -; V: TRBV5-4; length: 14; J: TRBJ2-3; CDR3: CASSLGLNADTQYF; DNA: TGTGCCAGCAGCTTGGGACTAAACGCAGATACGCAGTATTTT
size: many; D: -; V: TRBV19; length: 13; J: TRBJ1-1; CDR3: CASRDLLDTEAFF; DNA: TGTGCCAGTAGGGACTTATTGGACACTGAAGCTTTCTTT
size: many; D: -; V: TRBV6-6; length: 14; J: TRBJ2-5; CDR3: CASSYSPEGETQYF; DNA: TGTGCCAGCAGTTACTCCCCAGAGGGGGAGACCCAGTACTTC
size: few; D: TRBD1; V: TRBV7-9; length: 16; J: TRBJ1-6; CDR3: CASSPGQGAERSPLHF; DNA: TGTGCCAGCAGCCCTGGACAGGGGGCCGAGCGATCACCCCTCCACTTT
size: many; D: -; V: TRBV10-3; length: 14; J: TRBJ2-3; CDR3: CAIGAGISTDTQYF; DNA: TGTGCCATCGGAGCTGGGATCTCCACAGATACGCAGTATTTT
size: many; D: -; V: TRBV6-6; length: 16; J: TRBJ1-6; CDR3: CASSYWGSSYNSPLHF; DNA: TGTGCCAGCAGTTACTGGGGGAGCTCCTATAATTCACCCCTCCACTTT
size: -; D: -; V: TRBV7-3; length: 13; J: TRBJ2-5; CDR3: CASSSWGSETQYF; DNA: TGTGCCAGCAGCTCTTGGGGTTCGGAGACCCAGTACTTC
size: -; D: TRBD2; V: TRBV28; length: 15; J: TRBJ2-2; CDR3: CASSRDGGYTGELFF; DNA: TGTGCCAGCAGTCGGGACGGGGGGTACACCGGGGAGCTGTTTTTT
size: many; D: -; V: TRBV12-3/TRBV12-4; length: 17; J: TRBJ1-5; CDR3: CASSPHPTADSNQPQHF; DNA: TGTGCCAGCAGTCCACACCCGACAGCCGATAGCAATCAGCCCCAGCATTTT
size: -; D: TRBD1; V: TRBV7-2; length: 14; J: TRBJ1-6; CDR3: CASSLGQGTSPLHF; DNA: TGTGCCAGCAGCTTAGGACAGGGGACTTCACCCCTCCACTTT
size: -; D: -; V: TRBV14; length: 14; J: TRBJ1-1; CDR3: CASSQEWANTEAFF; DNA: TGTGCCAGCAGCCAAGAGTGGGCGAACACTGAAGCTTTCTTT